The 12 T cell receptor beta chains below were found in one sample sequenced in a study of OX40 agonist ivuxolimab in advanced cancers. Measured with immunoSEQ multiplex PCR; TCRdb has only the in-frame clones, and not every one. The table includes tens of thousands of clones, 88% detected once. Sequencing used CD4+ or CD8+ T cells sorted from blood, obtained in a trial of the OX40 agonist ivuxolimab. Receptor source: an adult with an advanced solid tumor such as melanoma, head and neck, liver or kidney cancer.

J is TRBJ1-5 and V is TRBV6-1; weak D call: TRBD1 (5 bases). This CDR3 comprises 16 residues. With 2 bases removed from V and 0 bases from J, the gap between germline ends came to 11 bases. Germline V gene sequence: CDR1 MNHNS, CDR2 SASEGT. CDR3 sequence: CASSENPQGSNQPQHF. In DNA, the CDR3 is TGTGCCAGCAGTGAAAATCCCCAGGGTAGCAATCAGCCCCAGCATTTT.

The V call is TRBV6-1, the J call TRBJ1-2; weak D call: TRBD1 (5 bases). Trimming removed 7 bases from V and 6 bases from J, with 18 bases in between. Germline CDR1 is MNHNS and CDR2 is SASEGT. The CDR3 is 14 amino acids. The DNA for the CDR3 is TGTGCCAGCACCCCTGTCCGGGGGGGAGATGGCTACACCTTC. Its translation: CASTPVRGGDGYTF.

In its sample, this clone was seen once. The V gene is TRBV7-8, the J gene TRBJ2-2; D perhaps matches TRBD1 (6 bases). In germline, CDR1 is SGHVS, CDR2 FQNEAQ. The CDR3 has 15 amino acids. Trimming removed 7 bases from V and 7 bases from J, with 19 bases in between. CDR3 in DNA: TGTGCCAGCACCCAAGGGGGAACAGGGCGCGGGGAGCTGTTTTTT. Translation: CASTQGGTGRGELFF.

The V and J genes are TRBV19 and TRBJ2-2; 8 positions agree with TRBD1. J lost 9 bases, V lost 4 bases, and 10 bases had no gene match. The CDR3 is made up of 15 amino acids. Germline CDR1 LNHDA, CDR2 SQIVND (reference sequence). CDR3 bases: TGTGCCAGTAGTACCCCAGGACAGGGCCACCGGGAGCTGTTTTTT. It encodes CASSTPGQGHRELFF. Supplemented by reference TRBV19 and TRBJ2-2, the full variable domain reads DGGITQSPKYLFRKEGQNVTLSCEQNLNHDAMYWYRQDPGQGLRLIYYSQIVNDFQKGDIAEGYSVSREKKESFPLTVTSAQKNPTAFYLCASSTPGQGHRELFFGEGSRLTVL.

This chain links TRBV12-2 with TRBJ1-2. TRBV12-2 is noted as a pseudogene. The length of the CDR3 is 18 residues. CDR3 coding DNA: TGTGCAAGTCGCCTTCTTCGGCGCTCCGGATCGACTAACTATGGCTACACCTTC. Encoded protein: CASRLLRRSGSTNYGYTF.

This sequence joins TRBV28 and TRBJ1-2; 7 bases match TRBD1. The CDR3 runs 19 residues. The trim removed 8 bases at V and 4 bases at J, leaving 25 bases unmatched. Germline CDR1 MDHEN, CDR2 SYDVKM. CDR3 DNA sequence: TGTGCCAGCGCGCCAAGACCCCTCAGGGGGGGCAGGGTCTTCTATGGCTACACCTTC. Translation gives CASAPRPLRGGRVFYGYTF.

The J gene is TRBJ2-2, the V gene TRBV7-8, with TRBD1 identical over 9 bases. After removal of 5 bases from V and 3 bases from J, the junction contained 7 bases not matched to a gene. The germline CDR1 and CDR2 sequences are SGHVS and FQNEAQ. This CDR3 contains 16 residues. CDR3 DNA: TGTGCCAGCAGCCCATTGACAGGGGGGTACACCGGGGAGCTGTTTTTT. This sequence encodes CASSPLTGGYTGELFF.

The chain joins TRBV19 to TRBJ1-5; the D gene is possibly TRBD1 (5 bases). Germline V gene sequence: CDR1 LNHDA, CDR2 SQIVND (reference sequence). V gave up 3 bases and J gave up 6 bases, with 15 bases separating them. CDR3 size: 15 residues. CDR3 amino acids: CASSILQGFGQPQHF. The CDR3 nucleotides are TGTGCCAGTAGTATTCTCCAGGGTTTCGGTCAGCCCCAGCATTTT.

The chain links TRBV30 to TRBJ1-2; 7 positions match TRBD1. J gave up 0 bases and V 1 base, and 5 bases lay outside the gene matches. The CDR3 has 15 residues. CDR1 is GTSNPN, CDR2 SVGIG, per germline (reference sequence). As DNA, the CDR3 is TGTGCCTGGAGTGCACGGGACAGAGCTAACTATGGCTACACCTTC. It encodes CAWSARDRANYGYTF.

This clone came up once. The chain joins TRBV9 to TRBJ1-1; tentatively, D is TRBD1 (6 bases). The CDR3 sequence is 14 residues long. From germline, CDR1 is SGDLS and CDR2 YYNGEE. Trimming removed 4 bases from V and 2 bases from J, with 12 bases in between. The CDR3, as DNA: TGTGCCAGCAGCCCTAGGGGGGGTAACACTGAAGCTTTCTTT. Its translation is CASSPRGGNTEAFF.

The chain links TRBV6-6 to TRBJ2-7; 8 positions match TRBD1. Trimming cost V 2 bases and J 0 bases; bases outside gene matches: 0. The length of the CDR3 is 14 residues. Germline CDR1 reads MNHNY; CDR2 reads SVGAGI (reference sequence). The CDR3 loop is CASSYQGASYEQYF. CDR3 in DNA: TGTGCCAGCAGTTACCAGGGGGCCTCCTACGAGCAGTACTTC.

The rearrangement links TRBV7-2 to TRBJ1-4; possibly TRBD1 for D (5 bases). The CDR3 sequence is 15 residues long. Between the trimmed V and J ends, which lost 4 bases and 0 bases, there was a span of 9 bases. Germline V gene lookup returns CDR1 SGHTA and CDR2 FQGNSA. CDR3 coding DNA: TGTGCCAGCAGCTCGCGGGGGACAACTAATGAAAAACTGTTTTTT. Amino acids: CASSSRGTTNEKLFF.